This T cell receptor beta chain was identified during a study of blood T cell repertoires in COVID-19. Overall study: T cells, B-cell-depleted T cells, or PBMCs provided the cDNA or gDNA that served as material.

Per the study methods: The authors estimated nucleated cell counts from reference gene primer amplification. Profiling relied on immunoSEQ multiplex PCR, and the TCRdb table lists in-frame clones only, not all of them. Clone size and the V and J calls come from that table; the DNA yielded D and trimming. The sample has 200,000 or so clones; more than 70% are singletons. Seattle patients were enrolled during active infection and followed longitudinally. V was pared by 7 bases and J by 7 bases, with 10 bases of the junction left unmatched. Germline loops: CDR1 SEHNR, CDR2 FQNEAQ (reference sequence). The CDR3 covers 15 residues.

The receptor's source is a person aged 70 to 85 with COVID-19, enrolled during active disease. J is TRBJ1-6 and V is TRBV7-9, with 7 bases lining up with TRBD1. Sequencing used peripheral blood. In DNA, the CDR3 is TGTGCCAGCACCCGACAGGGTGCGGGCAATTCACCCCTCCACTTT. This sequence encodes CASTRQGAGNSPLHF.